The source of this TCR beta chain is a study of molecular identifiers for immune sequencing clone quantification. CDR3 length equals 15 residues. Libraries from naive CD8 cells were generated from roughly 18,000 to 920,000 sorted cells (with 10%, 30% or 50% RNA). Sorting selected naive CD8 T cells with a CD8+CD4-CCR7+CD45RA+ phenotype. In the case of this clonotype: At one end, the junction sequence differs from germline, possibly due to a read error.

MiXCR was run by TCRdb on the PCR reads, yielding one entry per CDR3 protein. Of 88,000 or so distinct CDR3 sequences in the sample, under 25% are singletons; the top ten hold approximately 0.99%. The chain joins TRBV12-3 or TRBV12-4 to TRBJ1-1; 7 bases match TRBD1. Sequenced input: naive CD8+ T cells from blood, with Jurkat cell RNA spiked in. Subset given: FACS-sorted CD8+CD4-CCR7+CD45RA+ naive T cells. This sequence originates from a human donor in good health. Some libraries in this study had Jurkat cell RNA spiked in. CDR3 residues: CASPAPGQPNTGAFF. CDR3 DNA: TGTGCCAGTCCAGCTCCGGGACAGCCGAACACTGGAGCTTTCTTT.